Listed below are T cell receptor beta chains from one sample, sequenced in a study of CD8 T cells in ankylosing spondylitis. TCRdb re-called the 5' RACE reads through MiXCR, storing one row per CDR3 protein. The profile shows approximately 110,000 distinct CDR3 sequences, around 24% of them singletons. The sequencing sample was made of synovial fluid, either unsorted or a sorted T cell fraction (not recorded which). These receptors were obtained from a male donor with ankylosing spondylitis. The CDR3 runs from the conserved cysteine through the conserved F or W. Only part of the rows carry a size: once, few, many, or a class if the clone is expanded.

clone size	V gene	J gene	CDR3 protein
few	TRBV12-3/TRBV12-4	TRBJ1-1	CASSFLIGYSSSTEAFF
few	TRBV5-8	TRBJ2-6	CAGTQGDYSGANVLTF
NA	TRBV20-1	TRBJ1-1	CSAREGNTEAFF
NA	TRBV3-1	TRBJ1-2	CASSQRQLRGYTF
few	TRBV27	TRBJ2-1	CASGRGGYNEQFF
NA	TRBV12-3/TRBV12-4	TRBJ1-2	CASSSGQGRVGYTF
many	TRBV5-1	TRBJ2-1	CASSDYLGNEQFF
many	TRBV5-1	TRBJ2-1	CASSLVQAGLPSNEQFF
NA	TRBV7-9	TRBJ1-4	CASSLAASGEKLFF
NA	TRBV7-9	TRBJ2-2	CASSIIGGSAGELFF
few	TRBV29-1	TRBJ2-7	CSVRQTSSSYEQYF
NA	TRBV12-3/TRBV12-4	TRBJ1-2	CASRTNPGGGYTF
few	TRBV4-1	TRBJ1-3	CASSQDIQAVAEGNTIYF
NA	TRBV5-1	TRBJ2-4	CASSLSGFDGIQYF
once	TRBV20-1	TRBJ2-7	CSAASTGTWSYEQYF
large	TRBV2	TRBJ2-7	CASSSGVDEQYF
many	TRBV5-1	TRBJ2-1	CASSQPTSGRGREEQFF
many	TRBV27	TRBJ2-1	CASSLTSVYNEQFF
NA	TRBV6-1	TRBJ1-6	CASSRGQENSPLHF
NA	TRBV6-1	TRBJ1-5	CASSRQNSNQPQHF
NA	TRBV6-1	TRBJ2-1	CASAEEAGVHNEQFF
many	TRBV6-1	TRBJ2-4	CASSTGQRNIQYF
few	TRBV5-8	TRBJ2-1	CASKRDREYNEQFF
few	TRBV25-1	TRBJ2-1	CASDRTGTYNEQFF
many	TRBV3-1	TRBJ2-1	CASSPDSSGGYNEQFF
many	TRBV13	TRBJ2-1	CASSSGSGSNEQFF
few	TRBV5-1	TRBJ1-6	CASRSGDGDYNSPLHF
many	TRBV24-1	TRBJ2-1	CATSDLSASGSYNEQFF
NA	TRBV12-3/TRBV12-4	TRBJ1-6	CASSNRVWSPLHF
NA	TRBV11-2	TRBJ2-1	CASSPGTGKTTTYNEQFF
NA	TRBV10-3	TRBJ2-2	CAISDTSGRLTGELFF
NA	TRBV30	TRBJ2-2	CAWVGLANTGELFF
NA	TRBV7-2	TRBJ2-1	CASSLMSVSYNEQFF
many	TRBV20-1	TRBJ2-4	CSASSVSKNIQYF
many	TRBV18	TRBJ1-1	CASSGWQGATEAFF
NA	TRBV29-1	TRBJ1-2	CSATRDGGYTF